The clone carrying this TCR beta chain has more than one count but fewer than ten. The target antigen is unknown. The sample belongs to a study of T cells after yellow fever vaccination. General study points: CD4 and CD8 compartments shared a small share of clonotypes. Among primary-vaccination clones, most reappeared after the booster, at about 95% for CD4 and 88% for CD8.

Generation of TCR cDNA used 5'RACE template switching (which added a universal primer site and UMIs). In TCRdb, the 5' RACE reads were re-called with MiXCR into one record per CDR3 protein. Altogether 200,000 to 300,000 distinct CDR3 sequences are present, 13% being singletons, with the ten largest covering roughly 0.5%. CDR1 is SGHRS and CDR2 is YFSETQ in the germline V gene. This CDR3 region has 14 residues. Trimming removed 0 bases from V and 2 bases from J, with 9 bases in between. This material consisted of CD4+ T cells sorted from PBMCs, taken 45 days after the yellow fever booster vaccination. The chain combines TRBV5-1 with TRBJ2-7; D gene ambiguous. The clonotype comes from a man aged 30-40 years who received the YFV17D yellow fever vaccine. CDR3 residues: CASSLGHEPYEQYF. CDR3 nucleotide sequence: TGCGCCAGCAGCTTGGGACACGAACCCTACGAGCAGTACTTC.